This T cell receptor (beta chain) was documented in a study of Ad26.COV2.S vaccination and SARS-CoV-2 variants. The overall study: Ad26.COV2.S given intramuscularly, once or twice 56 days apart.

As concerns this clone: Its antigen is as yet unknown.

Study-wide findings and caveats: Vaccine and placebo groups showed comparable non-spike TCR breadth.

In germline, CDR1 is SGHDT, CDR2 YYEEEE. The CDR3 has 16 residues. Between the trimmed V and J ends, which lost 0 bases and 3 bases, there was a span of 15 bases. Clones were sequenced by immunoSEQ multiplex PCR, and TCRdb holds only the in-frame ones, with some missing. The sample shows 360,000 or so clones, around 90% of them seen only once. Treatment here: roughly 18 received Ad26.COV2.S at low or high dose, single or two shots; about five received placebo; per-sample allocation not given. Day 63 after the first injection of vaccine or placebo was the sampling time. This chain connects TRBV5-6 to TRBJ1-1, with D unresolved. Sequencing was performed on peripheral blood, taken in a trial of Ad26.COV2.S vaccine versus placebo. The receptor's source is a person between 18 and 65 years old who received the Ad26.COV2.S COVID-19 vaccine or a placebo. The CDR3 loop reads CASSLGREISYTEAFF. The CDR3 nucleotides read TGTGCCAGCAGCTTGGGGAGGGAAATTAGTTACACTGAAGCTTTCTTT.